The 11 T cell receptor beta chains below all came from one sample that was sequenced in a study of graft-versus-host responses after intestinal transplantation. Produced via immunoSEQ multiplex PCR; TCRdb's table is partial and in-frame only. The profile shows 9,900 or so clones, roughly 30% of them singletons. The source was alloreactive CD4+ T cells from a mixed lymphocyte reaction culture, collected before transplantation. Subset denoted: CFSE-low proliferating T cells sorted from approximately six-day pre-transplant mixed lymphocyte reaction (GvH or HvG direction). Every receptor here comes from a human patient who was an organ donor for intestinal transplantation.

The chain employs TRBV4-2 and TRBJ2-2, with 9 bases that match TRBD1. The CDR3 has 15 residues. Germline loops: CDR1 LGHNA, CDR2 YNFKEQ. Losses at the gene ends were 3 bases for V and 8 bases for J; bases not matched to a gene: 7. As DNA, the CDR3 is TGTGCCAGCAGCCACCGGGACAGGGCTAGGGGGGAGCTGTTTTTT. It codes for CASSHRDRARGELFF.

In this sample, this clone turned up a few times. This chain joins TRBV4-1 and TRBJ1-4; D gene ambiguous. The germline V gene has CDR1 MGHRA and CDR2 YSYEKL. The CDR3 sequence is 17 residues long. With 2 bases removed from V and 0 bases from J, the gap between germline ends came to 13 bases. The CDR3: CASSQTHRYATNEKLFF. CDR3 nucleotide sequence: TGCGCCAGCAGCCAAACTCACAGATACGCAACTAATGAAAAACTGTTTTTT.

This clone ranks as medium-sized (0.01 to 0.1%). The CDR3 region has the DNA TGTGCCAGCAGCCATCCGACAGGGAACTTTGCTGGGGCCAACGTCCTGACTTTC. The encoded protein is CASSHPTGNFAGANVLTF. This chain joins TRBV4-2 and TRBJ2-6, with 7 positions matching TRBD1. The CDR3 is 18 residues long. Germline values: CDR1 LGHNA, CDR2 YNFKEQ. V shed 3 bases, J shed 2 bases, and the junction held 10 bases outside the gene matches.

This chain uses TRBV6-6 with TRBJ2-5, with 8 bases fitting TRBD2. The CDR3 has 15 residues. Germline V gene data show CDR1 as MNHNY and CDR2 as SVGAGI (reference sequence). V shed 0 bases and J 5 bases; nucleotides not matched to a gene: 5. Written as DNA, the CDR3 is TGTGCCAGCAGTTACTCGAAAGCGGGGGTGGAGACCCAGTACTTC. Amino acid sequence: CASSYSKAGVETQYF.

This clone was seen a few times. The rearrangement joins TRBV4-2 to TRBJ1-2, with 7 bases identical to TRBD1. Germline V gene data show CDR1 as LGHNA and CDR2 as YNFKEQ. This CDR3 spans 14 amino acids. V lost 5 bases and J lost 8; bases outside the gene matches: 11. CDR3 DNA sequence: TGTGCCAGCAGCTCGGTAGGGGGCCGGAGGGGCTACACCTTC. Translated, it gives CASSSVGGRRGYTF.

V usage is TRBV11-3 and J usage is TRBJ2-7; TRBD1 matches at 10 bases. The CDR3 covers 15 residues. Germline V gene data show CDR1 as SGHNT and CDR2 as YENEEA. After removal of 4 bases from V and 3 bases from J, the junction contained 6 bases not matched to a gene. The chain's CDR3 is CASSSPGTGVYEQYF. DNA for the CDR3: TGTGCCAGCAGCTCCCCCGGGACAGGGGTCTACGAGCAGTACTTC.

A few counts support this clone. This chain joins TRBV5-1 and TRBJ1-2, with D perhaps matching TRBD1 (5 bases). The length of the CDR3 is 15 residues. The germline V gene encodes CDR1 SGHRS and CDR2 YFSETQ. Trimming took off 4 bases at V and 8 bases at J, with 21 bases between the two ends. Written as DNA, the CDR3 is TGCGCCAGCAGCAACACCCAGGGATGGCTGAGAGGCTACACCTTC. This sequence encodes CASSNTQGWLRGYTF.

This clone was picked up a small number of times. The chain couples TRBV19 to TRBJ2-7, with 9 bases lining up with TRBD1. This CDR3 is 15 amino acids long. CDR1 and CDR2 (germline): LNHDA, SQIVND (reference sequence). The V and J ends lost 3 bases and 5 bases, in that order; junction bases with no gene match: 8. The CDR3 loop is CASSMDRGADHEQYF. CDR3 DNA: TGTGCCAGTAGTATGGACAGGGGCGCTGACCACGAGCAGTACTTC.

This clone was observed a handful of times. The V gene is TRBV11-1, the J gene TRBJ1-1; maybe TRBD1 (5 bases). CDR1 and CDR2 (germline): SGHAT, FQDESV (reference sequence). The V and J ends lost 4 bases and 6 bases respectively, with 15 bases between them. This CDR3 has 14 amino acids. The CDR3 loop is CASSSRVGVAEAFF. DNA for the CDR3: TGTGCCAGCAGCTCCAGGGTTGGGGTGGCTGAAGCTTTCTTT.

Judged by abundance, this clone is medium-sized. The chain uses TRBV5-5 and TRBJ2-3; the D gene is possibly TRBD2 (5 bases). Trimming cost V 2 bases and J 6 bases, with 10 bases left between them. The CDR3 is 13 amino acids. From germline, CDR1 is SGHKS and CDR2 YYEKEE (reference sequence). The CDR3 DNA is TGTGCCAGCAGCTTCCTAGCTTCCGATACGCAGTATTTT. Amino acid sequence: CASSFLASDTQYF.

This clone appeared a single time. V is TRBV7-6 and J is TRBJ1-1, with D unresolved. This CDR3 region has 12 residues. Per the germline V gene, CDR1 is SGHVS and CDR2 is FNYEAQ. V gave up 2 bases and J gave up 3 bases, with 4 bases separating them. The CDR3 protein is CASSLQDTEAFF. The CDR3 coding sequence is TGTGCCAGCAGCTTACAGGACACTGAAGCTTTCTTT.